This record covers a single T cell receptor beta chain. Some clones are missing from TCRdb's copy, which holds only in-frame ones; the method was immunoSEQ multiplex PCR. Altogether 120,000 or so clones are present, more than 70% being singletons, with the ten largest covering 2.9%. The CDR3 totals 14 residues. Germline trimming cut 4 bases from V and 6 bases from J; bases unmatched to any gene: 4. Germline V gene data show CDR1 as SGHRS and CDR2 as YFSETQ. These data come from a study of control samples from healthy donors and cancer patients. The chain joins TRBV5-1 to TRBJ2-3; TRBD1 matches at 11 bases. The TCR was taken from a man aged 60 to 69 in good health. Material for sequencing was blood. The chain's CDR3 is CASSRDRGDDTQYF. In DNA form, the CDR3 reads TGCGCCAGCAGCCGGGACAGGGGGGACGATACGCAGTATTTT. The full variable domain, with the rest looked up from reference TRBV5-1 and TRBJ2-3, is KAGVTQTPRYLIKTRGQQVTLSCSPISGHRSVSWYQQTPGQGLQFLFEYFSETQRNKGNFPGRFSGRQFSNSRSEMNVSTLELGDSALYLCASSRDRGDDTQYFGPGTRLTVL.